What follows describes a single T cell receptor (beta chain). The data stem from a study of OX40 agonist ivuxolimab in advanced cancers. About the study: Mean age around 64 years, range about 20 to 79; roughly 82% male.

This table comes from immunoSEQ multiplex PCR, and its TCRdb copy is limited to in-frame clones, with some not included. The data show roughly 56,000 clones, 70% to 90% seen once. Germline V gene data show CDR1 as MDHEN and CDR2 as SYDVKM. V lost 5 bases, J lost 6 bases, and 14 bases lay in between. The CDR3 spans 14 residues. The sequence was collected from an adult with an advanced solid tumor such as melanoma, head and neck, liver or kidney cancer. Material: CD4+ or CD8+ T cells sorted from blood, obtained in a trial of the OX40 agonist ivuxolimab. The V gene is TRBV28, the J gene TRBJ1-5; a possible D gene is TRBD1 (5 bases). The DNA of the CDR3 is TGTGCCAGCAGTCCGGGAGGGGAGGGTCAGCCCCAGCATTTT. Protein: CASSPGGEGQPQHF.